These 18 T cell receptor beta chains were all obtained from the same sample, sequenced in a study of T cells expressing NK-cell markers. For each CDR3 protein, TCRdb gives one entry from its re-call of the 5' RACE reads, without DNA. The sample features about 460,000 distinct CDR3 sequences, with approximately 1.5% in its top ten. Material: blood T cells: a sorted CD56 or NKG2C T cell subset, CD4+ or CD8+ T cells, or bulk PBMC T cells (not recorded which). Receptor source: a woman aged 45 to 65 in good health.

The chain links TRBV11-2 to TRBJ2-3; checking the TCRdb D call of TRBD1 is not possible without DNA. CDR1 SGHAT and CDR2 FQNNGV come from the germline V gene. This CDR3 comprises 15 residues. This CDR3 is CASSPQGSGTDTQYF.

V gene TRBV3-1 combines with J gene TRBJ2-1; TCRdb gives TRBD1 as the D gene, but with no DNA this cannot be confirmed. Germline V lookup: CDR1 LGHDT, CDR2 YNNKEL (reference sequence). The CDR3 has 15 residues. CDR3 sequence: CASSSGTPTYNEQFF.

The CDR3 sequence: CASSLYSFSPGQSSYEQYF. This sequence joins TRBV27 and TRBJ2-7; the TCRdb D gene call, TRBD1, has no DNA to confirm it. Germline-derived CDR1 and CDR2 are MNHEY and SMNVEV (reference sequence). The CDR3 loop spans 19 amino acids.

The chain carries TRBV27 and TRBJ2-7; TCRdb outputs TRBD2, but without DNA this stays unchecked. Germline CDR1 and CDR2: MNHEY and SMNVEV (reference sequence). This CDR3 spans 14 amino acids. The CDR3 here is CASVAGGIPYEQYF.

V and J are TRBV23-1 and TRBJ1-4. TRBV23-1 is an open reading frame, and its role is uncertain. The CDR3 totals 14 residues. This chain's CDR3 is CASSQWGLHEKLFF.

The CDR3 sequence: CASSSQRGSEQYF. The chain employs TRBV7-2 and TRBJ2-7; TCRdb names TRBD1, which stays unverified in the absence of DNA. The germline gives CDR1 SGHTA, CDR2 FQGNSA. CDR3 length: 13 amino acids.

V gene TRBV15 combines with J gene TRBJ2-7; TCRdb reports TRBD2, a call that lacks DNA to check it against. The CDR3 is 16 amino acids. Germline CDR1 reads LNHNV; CDR2 reads YYDKDF (reference sequence). This CDR3 is CATSRYSWRADYEQYF.

The V gene is TRBV18, the J gene TRBJ1-5. Germline V lookup: CDR1 KGHSH, CDR2 LQKENI. The CDR3 extends over 14 amino acids. CDR3 sequence reads: CASSPQVFDQPQHF.

V and J are TRBV3-1 and TRBJ2-2; TCRdb gives TRBD2 as the D gene, but with no DNA this cannot be confirmed. Germline CDR1 reads LGHDT; CDR2 reads YNNKEL (reference sequence). The CDR3 covers 17 residues. The CDR3 here is CASSPIAGSRLSGELFF.

V and J are TRBV7-2 and TRBJ2-6. This CDR3 has 15 residues. Germline V gene data show CDR1 as SGHTA and CDR2 as FQGNSA. CDR3 protein: CASSLRIPGANVLTF.

This chain links TRBV24-1 with TRBJ1-5; the D gene TCRdb calls, TRBD1, cannot be checked with no DNA. This CDR3 is built from 18 residues. The germline gives CDR1 KGHDR, CDR2 SFDVKD. The CDR3 loop reads CATSDSEQGILGNQPQHF.

V usage is TRBV5-5 and J usage is TRBJ1-1. Germline values: CDR1 SGHKS, CDR2 YYEKEE (reference sequence). The CDR3 covers 14 residues. CDR3 amino acids: CASGRGQINTEAFF.

The chain combines TRBV5-1 with TRBJ1-6; TCRdb's D gene call, TRBD1, goes unchecked for lack of DNA. CDR1 is SGHRS, CDR2 YFSETQ, per germline. CDR3 length: 16 amino acids. CDR3 protein: CASSFTETAKNSPLHF. The full variable domain, in which reference TRBV5-1 and TRBJ1-6 provide the parts outside the CDR3, is KAGVTQTPRYLIKTRGQQVTLSCSPISGHRSVSWYQQTPGQGLQFLFEYFSETQRNKGNFPGRFSGRQFSNSRSEMNVSTLELGDSALYLCASSFTETAKNSPLHFGNGTRLTVT.

CDR3: CATSDYRGIKGEQFF. V and J are TRBV24-1 and TRBJ2-1; with no DNA, the TCRdb D assignment of TRBD2 cannot be verified. The CDR3 has 15 amino acids. Germline CDR1 is KGHDR and CDR2 is SFDVKD.

The chain employs TRBV7-9 and TRBJ1-1; the TCRdb D gene call, TRBD1, has no DNA to confirm it. This CDR3 region has 14 residues. Per germline, CDR1 SEHNR and CDR2 FQNEAQ (reference sequence). The CDR3 loop reads CASSLSGVGTEAFF.

V gene TRBV25-1 combines with J gene TRBJ1-5; with no DNA, the TCRdb D assignment of TRBD1 cannot be verified. The CDR3 contains 16 residues. The germline V gene has CDR1 MGHDK and CDR2 SYGVNS. CDR3 protein: CASAPSLDRGNQPQHF.

CDR3 loop: CASSQWDRFTGELFF. The V and J genes are TRBV7-2 and TRBJ2-2; with no DNA, the TCRdb D assignment of TRBD1 cannot be verified. Germline lookup yields CDR1 SGHTA and CDR2 FQGNSA. The CDR3 extends over 15 amino acids.

The chain recombines TRBV24-1 with TRBJ2-5. CDR3 length: 12 amino acids. CDR1 and CDR2 (germline): KGHDR, SFDVKD. CDR3 region: CATSGWSETQYF.